This T cell receptor beta chain appears in the sequencing data of a study of CD8 T cells in Susac syndrome. Study-level findings and limits: As the study acknowledged, the number of individuals in its TCR sequencing and HLA analysis was relatively small.

Random hexamers served to reverse transcribe roughly 0.45 to 1 ug RNA. In TCRdb, the immunoSEQ multiplex PCR reads were re-called with MiXCR into one record per CDR3 protein. The sample has a few hundred thousand distinct CDR3 sequences; more than 85% are singletons. Points on this clonotype: What it recognizes is unknown.

V was clipped by 5 bases and J by 4 bases; unmatched bases: 8. Germline V lookup: CDR1 MNHEY, CDR2 SMNVEV (reference sequence). CDR3 length: 15 amino acids. This TCR was recovered from a human donor with multiple sclerosis. The J gene is TRBJ2-3, the V gene TRBV27; 8 positions agree with TRBD1. Input material: CD4+ T cells from PBMCs. CDR3 region: CASSAGQGLADTQYF. In nucleotides, the CDR3 is TGTGCCAGCAGTGCCGGACAGGGCCTAGCAGATACGCAGTATTTT.